This T cell receptor beta chain was retrieved from a study of T cells in Graves' hyperthyroidism and ophthalmopathy. Regions amplified from RNA transcripts were the TCR beta CDR3 regions. First-round RT-PCR with HTBI primers amplified the TCR CDR3 region. TCRdb redid the calling of the multiplex PCR reads with MiXCR, one entry per CDR3 protein. The sample shows more than 500,000 distinct CDR3 sequences, about 14% of them seen only once. V lost 2 bases to trimming and J lost 0 bases, with 11 bases between them. Germline CDR1 and CDR2: SGHVS and FQNEAQ. The CDR3 length is 16 residues. Comments on this clonotype: Its antigen remains unknown.

Study-level results: Most expanded thyroid clonotypes above 0.001 recurred in blood. The model's output predicted ophthalmopathy at a median of roughly 6.9 months prior to onset.

The material sequenced was blood. This TCR was recovered from a middle-aged woman with Graves' ophthalmopathy. The rearrangement joins TRBV7-8 to TRBJ2-1; D is ambiguous. CDR3 sequence reads: CASSLSRLSSYNEQFF. The DNA for the CDR3 is TGTGCCAGCAGCTTATCTCGGCTCAGCTCCTACAATGAGCAGTTCTTC.